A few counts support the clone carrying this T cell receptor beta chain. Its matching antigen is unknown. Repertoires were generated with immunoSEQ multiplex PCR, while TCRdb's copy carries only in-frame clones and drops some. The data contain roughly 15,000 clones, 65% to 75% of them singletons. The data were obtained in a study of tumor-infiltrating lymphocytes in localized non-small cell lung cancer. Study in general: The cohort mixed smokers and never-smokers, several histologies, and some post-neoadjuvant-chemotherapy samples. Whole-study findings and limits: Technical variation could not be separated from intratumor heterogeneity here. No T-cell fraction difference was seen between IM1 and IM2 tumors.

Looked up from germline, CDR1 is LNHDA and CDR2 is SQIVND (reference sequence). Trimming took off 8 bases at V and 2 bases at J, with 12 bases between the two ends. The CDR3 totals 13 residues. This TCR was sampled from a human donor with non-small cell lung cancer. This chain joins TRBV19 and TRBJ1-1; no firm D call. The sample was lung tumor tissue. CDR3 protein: CASGGPDNTEAFF. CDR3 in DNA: TGTGCCAGTGGTGGACCCGATAACACTGAAGCTTTCTTT.